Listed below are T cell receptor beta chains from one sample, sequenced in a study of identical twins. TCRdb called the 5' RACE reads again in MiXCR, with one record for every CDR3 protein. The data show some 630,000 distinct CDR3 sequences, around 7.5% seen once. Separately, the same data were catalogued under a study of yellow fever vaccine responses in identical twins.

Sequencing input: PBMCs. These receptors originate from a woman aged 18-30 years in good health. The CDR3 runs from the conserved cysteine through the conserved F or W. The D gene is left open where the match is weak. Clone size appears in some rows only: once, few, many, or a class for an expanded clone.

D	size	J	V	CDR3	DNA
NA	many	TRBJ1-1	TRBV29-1	CSVEMTENTEAFF	TGCAGCGTAGAGATGACAGAAAACACTGAAGCTTTCTTT
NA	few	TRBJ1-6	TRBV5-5	CASSTALYNSPLHF	TGTGCCAGCAGCACAGCATTATATAATTCACCCCTCCACTTT
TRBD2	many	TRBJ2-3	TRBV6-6	CASAGVKGTQYF	TGTGCCTCTGCGGGAGTTAAGGGTACGCAGTATTTT
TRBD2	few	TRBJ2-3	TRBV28	CASSSDGRGGTDTQYF	TGTGCCAGCAGTTCCGACGGGAGGGGGGGGACAGATACGCAGTATTTT
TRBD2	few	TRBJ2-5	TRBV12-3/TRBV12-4	CASSTSSETQYF	TGTGCCAGCTCGACTAGCTCGGAGACCCAGTACTTC
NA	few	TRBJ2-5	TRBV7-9	CASSPRVGTETQYF	TGTGCCAGCAGCCCCAGGGTTGGAACGGAGACCCAGTACTTC
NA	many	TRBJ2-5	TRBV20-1	CSARDGGFETQYF	TGCAGTGCTAGAGATGGGGGGTTTGAGACCCAGTACTTC
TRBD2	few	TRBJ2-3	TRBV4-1	CASSQEPGLAGGRGTDTQYF	TGCGCCAGCAGCCAAGAACCGGGACTAGCGGGGGGGCGGGGCACAGATACGCAGTATTTT
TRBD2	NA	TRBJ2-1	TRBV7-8	CASSLQTGLAMVEQFF	TGTGCCAGCAGCTTACAAACGGGACTAGCAATGGTTGAGCAGTTCTTC
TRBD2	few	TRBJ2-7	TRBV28	CASSFGGRANEQYF	TGTGCCAGCAGTTTCGGCGGGAGGGCCAACGAGCAGTACTTC
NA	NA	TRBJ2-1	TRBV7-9	CASSLGEGVNEQFF	TGTGCCAGCAGCTTGGGGGAGGGGGTCAATGAGCAGTTCTTC
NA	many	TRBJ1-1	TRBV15	CATSRDPRVETEAFF	TGTGCCACCAGCAGAGATCCGAGGGTAGAAACTGAAGCTTTCTTT
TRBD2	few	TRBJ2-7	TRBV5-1	CASSASSGQSSYEQYF	TGCGCCAGCAGCGCATCTAGCGGGCAGAGCTCCTACGAGCAGTACTTC
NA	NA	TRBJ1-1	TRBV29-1	CSVQKGSGTEAFF	TGCAGCGTGCAAAAGGGGAGTGGGACTGAAGCTTTCTTT
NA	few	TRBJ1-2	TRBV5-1	CASSLGEVYYGYTF	TGCGCCAGCAGCTTAGGGGAAGTTTACTATGGCTACACCTTC
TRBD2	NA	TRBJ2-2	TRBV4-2	CASSQGLAGGGYTGELFF	TGTGCCAGCAGCCAGGGACTAGCGGGGGGGGGATACACCGGGGAGCTGTTTTTT
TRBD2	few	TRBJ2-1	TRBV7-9	CASSDSSGGAFIGQFF	TGTGCCAGCAGCGATTCTAGCGGGGGGGCCTTTATCGGTCAGTTCTTC
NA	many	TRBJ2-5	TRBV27	CASSLSAAGQETQYF	TGTGCCAGCAGTTTGTCAGCGGCGGGTCAAGAGACCCAGTACTTC
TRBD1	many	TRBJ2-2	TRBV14	CASSHTQGANGELFF	TGTGCCAGCAGCCACACACAGGGGGCGAACGGGGAGCTGTTTTTT
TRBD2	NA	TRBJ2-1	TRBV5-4	CASSLGGGLTYNEQFF	TGTGCCAGCAGCTTGGGGGGAGGGCTTACCTACAATGAGCAGTTCTTC
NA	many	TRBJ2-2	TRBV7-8	CASSLGKSNTGELFF	TGTGCCAGCAGCTTAGGGAAGAGCAACACCGGGGAGCTGTTTTTT
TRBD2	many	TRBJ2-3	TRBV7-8	CASSRRTGLAGTDTQYF	TGTGCCAGCAGCCGACGTACGGGACTAGCGGGCACAGATACGCAGTATTTT
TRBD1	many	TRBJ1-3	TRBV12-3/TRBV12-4	CASSLQGGISGNTIYF	TGTGCCAGCTCCCTCCAGGGGGGGATCTCTGGAAACACCATATATTTT
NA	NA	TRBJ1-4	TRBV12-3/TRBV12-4	CASSRVPGVTNEKLFF	TGTGCCAGCAGCCGAGTCCCAGGGGTGACTAATGAAAAACTGTTTTTT
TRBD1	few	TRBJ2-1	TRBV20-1	CSAPILVRGEQFF	TGCAGTGCTCCCATTCTAGTCAGGGGGGAGCAGTTCTTC
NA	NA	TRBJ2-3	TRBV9	CASSAYSDTQYF	TGTGCCAGCAGCGCCTACTCGGATACGCAGTATTTT
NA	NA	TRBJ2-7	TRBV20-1	CSAVSVPFSYEQYF	TGCAGTGCTGTTAGCGTCCCGTTTTCCTACGAGCAGTACTTC
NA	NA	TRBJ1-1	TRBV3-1	CASSRYGQQNTEAFF	TGTGCCAGCAGCCGATATGGACAGCAGAACACTGAAGCTTTCTTT
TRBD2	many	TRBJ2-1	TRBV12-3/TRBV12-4	CASSFSGHYNEQFF	TGTGCCAGCAGTTTTAGCGGGCACTACAATGAGCAGTTCTTC
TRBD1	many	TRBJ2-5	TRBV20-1	CSAAGTGGFGTQYF	TGCAGTGCTGCCGGGACAGGGGGCTTTGGGACCCAGTACTTC
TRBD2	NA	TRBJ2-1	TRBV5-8	CASSLEGSGGPYNEQFF	TGTGCCAGCAGCTTGGAAGGTAGCGGGGGGCCGTACAATGAGCAGTTCTTC
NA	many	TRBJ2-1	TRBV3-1	CASSGGEQFF	TGTGCCAGCAGCGGGGGTGAGCAGTTCTTC
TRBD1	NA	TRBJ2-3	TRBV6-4	CASSWDRTTDTQYF	TGTGCCAGCAGTTGGGACAGGACCACAGATACGCAGTATTTT
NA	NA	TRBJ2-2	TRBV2	CASRGEGGNTGELFF	TGTGCCAGCAGGGGAGAAGGGGGGAACACCGGGGAGCTGTTTTTT
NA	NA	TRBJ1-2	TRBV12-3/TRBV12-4	CASSSQGTHYGYTF	TGTGCCAGCAGTTCACAGGGAACCCACTATGGCTACACCTTC
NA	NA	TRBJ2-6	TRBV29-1	CSVRDGVTGVLTF	TGCAGCGTCCGGGACGGAGTAACAGGCGTCCTGACTTTC
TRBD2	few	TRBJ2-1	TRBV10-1	CASTAGTSGYNEQFF	TGCGCCAGCACCGCCGGGACTAGCGGATACAATGAGCAGTTCTTC
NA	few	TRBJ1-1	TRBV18	CASSPRLQTGNTEAFF	TGTGCCAGCTCACCCCGACTTCAGACAGGCAACACTGAAGCTTTCTTT
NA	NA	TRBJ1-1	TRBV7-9	CATYRVPNTEAFF	TGTGCCACTTACCGGGTGCCCAACACTGAAGCTTTCTTT
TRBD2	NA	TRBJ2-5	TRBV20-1	CSARDDAGVQETQYF	TGCAGTGCTAGAGATGACGCGGGGGTCCAAGAGACCCAGTACTTC